This T cell receptor (beta chain) was documented in a study of CD4 T cells in relation to SARS-CoV-2 and coronaviruses. Findings and limits, study-wide: The cross-reactivity analysis covered only spike protein, not other viral proteins.

Unexposed donor CD4+ T cells date from 2011-2018, before the COVID-19 pandemic. The cells were cultured for around ten days before CD4+ T cells were isolated. Half the medium was replaced with IL-2 medium on days 3 and 7. V was cut by 3 bases and J by 6 bases, with 9 bases left in between. The CDR3 runs 13 residues. Repertoires were generated with immunoSEQ multiplex PCR, while TCRdb's copy carries only in-frame clones and drops some. The repertoire holds some 16,000 clones, with over 60% as singletons. In the case of this clone: Its specificity is unknown.

The receptor was derived from a human donor in good health. The sample taken for sequencing was CD4+ T cells from PBMCs, cultured in vitro. The V gene is TRBV12-3 or TRBV12-4, the J gene TRBJ1-5, with a tentative D call TRBD1 (6 bases). The CDR3 coding sequence is TGTGCCAGCAGTTTTGGGGGGGCTCAGCCCCAGCATTTT. It specifies CASSFGGAQPQHF.